The rows below give T cell receptor beta chains drawn from one sample of a study of cytomegalovirus exposure and HLA in healthy donors. Repertoires were generated with immunoSEQ multiplex PCR, while TCRdb's copy carries only in-frame clones and drops some. The sample comprises 180,000 or so clones, more than 65% of which are singletons, and under 15% rests with the top ten. Specimen: PBMCs. The receptor source for this set is a woman in her 30s in good health and CMV-seropositive. CDR3s include the opening cysteine and the closing phenylalanine or tryptophan. Each record gives: J gene, V gene, clone size, D gene, CDR3 protein, CDR3 DNA. The D gene is left open where the match is weak. Clone size is stated in some rows and not others, as once, few, many or a class when expanded.

TRBJ1-2 TRBV28 few - CASSSQGKGGYTF TGTGCCAGCAGTTCCCAGGGGAAGGGTGGCTACACCTTC
TRBJ1-1 TRBV7-9 - TRBD1 CASSSEGTGYPAEAFF TGTGCCAGCAGCTCGGAAGGGACAGGGTATCCGGCTGAAGCTTTCTTT
TRBJ2-2 TRBV18 - - CASSPADSNTGELFF TGTGCCAGCTCACCGGCGGATTCGAACACCGGGGAGCTGTTTTTT
TRBJ2-3 TRBV2 - - CASSALTDTQYF TGTGCCAGCAGTGCCCTCACAGATACGCAGTATTTT
TRBJ2-7 TRBV27 - - CASRPLPGRLYEQYF TGTGCCAGCAGACCTCTCCCGGGTCGACTCTACGAGCAGTACTTC
TRBJ1-2 TRBV7-9 - TRBD1 CASSFSPTGLDGYTF TGTGCCAGCAGCTTCTCCCCGACAGGGCTGGACGGCTACACCTTC
TRBJ2-2 TRBV6-1 - TRBD1 CASSAGTGLTGELFF TGTGCCAGCAGTGCCGGGACAGGGTTGACCGGGGAGCTGTTTTTT
TRBJ2-7 TRBV7-9 - TRBD2 CASSYGLADMSEQYF TGTGCCAGCAGCTACGGACTAGCGGATATGTCGGAGCAGTACTTC
TRBJ2-7 TRBV29-1 once TRBD1 CSVEGTGTGTYEQYF TGCAGCGTTGAGGGAACCGGGACAGGAACCTACGAGCAGTACTTC
TRBJ2-7 TRBV5-1 few - CASRAISRSYEQYF TGCGCCAGCAGAGCGATATCACGCTCCTACGAGCAGTACTTC
TRBJ2-3 TRBV28 - TRBD2 CASSFYGTSLGTQYF TGTGCCAGCAGTTTCTACGGGACTAGTTTGGGTACGCAGTATTTT
TRBJ2-3 TRBV30 once TRBD2 CAWSGTGTSGRLYDTQYF TGTGCCTGGAGTGGAACCGGGACTAGCGGGAGGTTATACGATACGCAGTATTTT
TRBJ2-7 TRBV6-5 - - CASSRDSYEQYF TGTGCCAGCAGCCGCGACTCCTACGAGCAGTACTTC
TRBJ2-1 TRBV29-1 once TRBD2 CRQKGLAYVITPTYNEQFF TGCAGACAGAAGGGACTAGCATACGTCATCACACCCACCTACAATGAGCAGTTCTTC
TRBJ2-1 TRBV27 - - CASSFLGLGEQFF TGTGCCAGCAGTTTTTTGGGGCTCGGAGAGCAGTTCTTC
TRBJ2-7 TRBV10-3 once - CAISDIGGISYEQYF TGTGCCATCAGTGATATTGGCGGGATCTCCTACGAGCAGTACTTC
TRBJ1-5 TRBV6-1 - TRBD1 CASSELGQGNQPQHF TGTGCCAGCAGTGAATTGGGACAGGGCAATCAGCCCCAGCATTTT
TRBJ2-7 TRBV6-5 - TRBD1 CASSYRDRDYEQYF TGTGCCAGCAGTTACCGGGACAGGGATTACGAGCAGTACTTC
TRBJ1-1 TRBV28 - TRBD1 CASSPGQGGTEAFF TGTGCCAGCAGTCCGGGACAGGGTGGGACTGAAGCTTTCTTT
TRBJ1-1 TRBV7-2 - TRBD1 CASSSNLQGAGGKAFF TGTGCCAGCAGCTCTAATTTACAGGGGGCTGGGGGGAAAGCTTTCTTT
TRBJ1-2 TRBV30 - - CASPGRGVYYGYTF TGTGCCTCTCCGGGGCGGGGTGTTTACTATGGCTACACCTTC
TRBJ2-7 TRBV5-1 once TRBD1 CASSSETGVREQYF TGCGCCAGCAGCTCGGAAACAGGGGTTCGCGAGCAGTACTTC
TRBJ2-1 TRBV30 - - CAWTPGAYNEQFF TGTGCCTGGACGCCAGGGGCGTACAATGAGCAGTTCTTC
TRBJ2-7 TRBV5-6 - - CASNGGRVGEQYF TGTGCCAGCAACGGGGGGCGAGTGGGCGAGCAGTACTTC
TRBJ2-3 TRBV7-9 - TRBD2 CASSLAVAGGLDTQYF TGTGCCAGCAGCTTAGCGGTAGCGGGAGGGTTAGATACGCAGTATTTT
TRBJ2-1 TRBV9 - TRBD2 CASSVEVAGAHNEQFF TGTGCCAGCAGCGTAGAGGTAGCGGGAGCCCACAATGAGCAGTTCTTC
TRBJ2-1 TRBV15 - TRBD2 CATSWPLAGVSGEQFF TGTGCCACCAGCTGGCCCTTAGCGGGAGTATCTGGTGAGCAGTTCTTC
TRBJ2-7 TRBV28 - TRBD1 CASGGDRAFYEQYF TGTGCCAGTGGTGGGGACAGGGCTTTCTACGAGCAGTACTTC
TRBJ1-1 TRBV19 - TRBD1 CASSRTSGTANTEAFF TGTGCCAGTAGTCGAACCTCCGGGACAGCAAACACTGAAGCTTTCTTT
TRBJ2-1 TRBV5-1 - TRBD2 CASSLGLAGSVDEQFF TGCGCCAGCAGCTTGGGCCTAGCGGGATCGGTAGATGAGCAGTTCTTC
TRBJ1-2 TRBV6-5 few - CASKGSKGSGYTF TGTGCCAGCAAGGGGTCGAAGGGCTCTGGCTACACCTTC
TRBJ1-5 TRBV28 - - CASSLLGNQPQHF TGTGCCAGCAGTTTACTAGGAAATCAGCCCCAGCATTTT
TRBJ2-7 TRBV18 - - CASSPGTNLYEQYF TGTGCCAGCTCACCAGGGACAAACCTTTACGAGCAGTACTTC
TRBJ2-7 TRBV5-4 - - CASSLSTQSLEQYF TGTGCCAGCAGCCTCTCCACCCAGTCCCTCGAGCAGTACTTC
TRBJ2-7 TRBV6-5 - - CASSYLYEQYF TGTGCCAGCAGTTACTTATACGAGCAGTACTTC
TRBJ1-4 TRBV2 - TRBD1 CASSDDRGAEKLFF TGTGCCAGCAGTGATGACAGGGGAGCTGAAAAACTGTTTTTT
TRBJ1-5 TRBV7-2 - - CASSLIGGNQPQHF TGTGCCAGCAGCTTAATCGGGGGCAATCAGCCCCAGCATTTT
TRBJ1-4 TRBV19 - - CASSNSDRSYEKLFF TGTGCCAGTAGTAACTCTGACAGGAGTTACGAAAAACTGTTTTTT
TRBJ2-7 TRBV15 - - CATSRVASGYSYEQYF TGTGCCACCAGCAGAGTGGCCAGCGGCTACTCCTACGAGCAGTACTTC
TRBJ1-1 TRBV7-9 - - CASSFPLRAMNTEAFF TGTGCCAGCAGCTTCCCCCTCAGGGCTATGAACACTGAAGCTTTCTTT
TRBJ2-2 TRBV5-4 - - CASSLEGDGELFF TGTGCCAGCAGCTTAGAGGGAGACGGGGAGCTGTTTTTT
TRBJ2-7 TRBV4-2 - TRBD2 CASSQPGGGNRPYEQYF TGTGCCAGCAGCCAACCCGGGGGAGGGAACAGGCCCTACGAGCAGTACTTC
TRBJ2-5 TRBV28 - - CASSLDTPGETQYF TGTGCCAGCAGTTTGGACACACCAGGAGAGACCCAGTACTTC
TRBJ1-2 TRBV25-1 once - CASSEYGMRGQAYGYTF TGTGCCAGCAGTGAATATGGAATGAGAGGGCAGGCCTATGGCTACACCTTC
TRBJ2-2 TRBV18 - TRBD1 CASSPRQGLAGELFF TGTGCCAGCTCACCCCGACAGGGGCTGGCCGGGGAGCTGTTTTTT